This T cell receptor (beta chain) was retrieved from a study of blood T cells in healthy people across ages. Study overall: About one barcoded TCR beta cDNA was captured per two T cells.

Per-sample PBMC isolation yielded at least 6.5 million cells. The V end was cut by 3 bases, the J end by 8 bases, with 19 bases between. CDR1 is LGHNA and CDR2 is YSLEER in the germline V gene. The CDR3 extends over 16 amino acids. A second PCR, run for roughly 7 to 12 cycles, used a sample-barcoded 5' primer plus a J-beta primer mix. Every cDNA was tagged by a template-switch adaptor with 12 random nucleotides. Sequencing recovered at least 3 million CDR3-containing paired-end reads from each sample. A single record per CDR3 protein comes from TCRdb applying MiXCR to the 5' RACE reads. The data hold around 900,000 distinct CDR3 sequences, with about 51% observed a single time.

This chain uses TRBV4-3 with TRBJ1-4, with a weak D call TRBD1 (6 bases). Input material: blood. This clonotype originated in a woman aged 55-69 years in good health. For the CDR3, the DNA is TGCGCCAGCAGCCAGGCAACAGGGTTTAACCCCGAAAAACTGTTTTTT. Protein: CASSQATGFNPEKLFF.